The sequence of this T cell receptor (beta chain) was determined in a study of T cells of healthy individuals. TCRdb redid the calling of the 5' RACE reads with MiXCR, one entry per CDR3 protein. This table has about 96,000 distinct CDR3 sequences, approximately 15% appearing once. This CDR3 has 13 amino acids. V was cut by 4 bases and J by 3 bases, with 10 bases left in between. Germline V gene lookup returns CDR1 SGHRS and CDR2 YFSETQ. This clonotype was seen ten or more times. V usage is TRBV5-1 and J usage is TRBJ2-5; no reliable D call. This TCR was recovered from a human donor in good health. The CDR3, as DNA: TGCGCCAGCAGCACCTCCTTAGAAGAGACCCAGTACTTC. Its translation is CASSTSLEETQYF.